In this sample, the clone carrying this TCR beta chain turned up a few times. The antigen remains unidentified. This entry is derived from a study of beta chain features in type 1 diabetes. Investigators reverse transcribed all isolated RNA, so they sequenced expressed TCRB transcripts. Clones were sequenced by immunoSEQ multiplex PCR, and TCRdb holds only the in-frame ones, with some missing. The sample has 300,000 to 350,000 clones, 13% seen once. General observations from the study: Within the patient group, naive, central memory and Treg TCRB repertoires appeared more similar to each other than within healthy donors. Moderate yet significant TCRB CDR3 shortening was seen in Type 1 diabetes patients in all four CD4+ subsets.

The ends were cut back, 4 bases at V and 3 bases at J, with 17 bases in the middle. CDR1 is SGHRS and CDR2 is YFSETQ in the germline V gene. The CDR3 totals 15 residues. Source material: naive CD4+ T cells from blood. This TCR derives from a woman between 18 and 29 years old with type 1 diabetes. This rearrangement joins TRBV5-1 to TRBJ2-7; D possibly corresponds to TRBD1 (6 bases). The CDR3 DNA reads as TGCGCCAGCAGCCCGGAAACAGGGCGCCGCTACGAGCAGTACTTC. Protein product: CASSPETGRRYEQYF.